This T cell receptor beta chain was recorded in a study of blood T cells in healthy people across ages (dated by TCRdb to the mid-2010s). At the level of the whole study: In model experiments, template switching captured about one uniquely barcoded TCR beta cDNA molecule for every two T cells. Age-related changes in TCR beta repertoire diversity were measured in the study by deep sequencing normalized with unique cDNA molecular identifiers. Donors were grouped into four age groups: young (average approximately 16 years), middle-aged (about 38), aged (around 60) and long-lived (around 82). Donors of different ages were randomly distributed across sequencing lanes to avoid experimental bias. The study analyzed two additional independent replicas of 1 million unique cDNA reads from the same blood draw for two donors, one aged 18 to 30 and one aged 80 or older. Results and caveats for the whole study, not just this receptor: Estimates of total diversity based on one million sequenced T cells were considered lower bounds and underestimates. Conclusive comparison of naive and antigen-experienced compartments was prevented by the profiling of bulk unsorted PBMCs. As age increased, observed TCR beta diversity per million T cells dropped in a roughly linear way, and a significant reduction was already evident by age roughly 36. Compared with the aged group, more naive CD4+ T cells, fewer expanded clones and increased TCR diversity were shown by the long-lived group, suggesting age selection. The percentage of naive T cells measured by flow cytometry correlated strongly with observed TCR beta diversity. The CMV infection status of donors was not known, potentially confounding age-related changes in expanded clonotypes.

Systemically healthy Caucasian individuals from Russia, around 39 in total and aged about 6 to 100 years, were included as donors. Each donor gave about 9.7 milliliters of peripheral blood, drawn into EDTA-treated Vacutainer tubes. PBMCs were isolated by Ficoll-Paque density-gradient centrifugation, with at least 7 million obtained per sample. Total RNA, at least 5.5 micrograms per sample, was extracted from PBMCs with Trizol reagent. Naive CD45RAhigh/CD27high T cell percentages were measured by flow cytometry on a PBMC aliquot from every donor. The germline V gene (reference sequence) supplies CDR1 LNHNV and CDR2 YYDKDF. The cysteine opens and the phenylalanine closes a CDR3 of 15 amino acids. Only the CDR3 part of the read is kept: 45 bases, read in frame from the first base. Points on this clonotype: Its antigen specificity is not known. A read error may produce the germline difference seen at one junction end.

The library came from 5' RACE. Sequencer: Illumina HiSeq 2500. A second 7 to 11 cycle PCR used a sample-barcoded 5' primer and a J-beta primer mix. A template-switch 5' adaptor carrying 12 random nucleotides introduced a unique molecular identifier onto each TCR beta cDNA molecule. At least 3 million CDR3-containing paired-end reads were obtained from each sample. The Mint cDNA synthesis kit, primed by a TRBC-specific oligonucleotide, was used to synthesize first-strand cDNA from all RNA. All cDNA was treated with uracil-DNA glycosylase and then went through a first 18-cycle PCR with the universal primers M1SS and BC2_uni_R. In the authors' own workflow: Normalization of each sample was performed by random selection of 1 million high-quality reads, each carrying a distinct molecular identifier. Reads sharing molecular identifiers were discarded rather than binned into consensus sequences. CDR3 identification, clonotype clustering and error correction used MiTCR with a Q25 quality threshold and the strictest error-elimination algorithm. A nonparametric unseen species model with Euler transformation was used to estimate a lower bound on total TCR beta diversity. TCRdb trimmed public reads at Q25 via fastp, called clones via MiXCR and kept in-frame beta chains. Every CDR3 protein is listed once, alongside the most common genes and DNA of its rows. What appears here as the V and J calls and clone size reflects TCRdb's work, not the paper's. The sample table holds about 1,800,000 distinct CDR3 sequences, of which roughly 28% were seen once. The leading ten clones occupy more than 6% of the sample.

Sequencing input: blood. The TCR sequence derives from a woman under 40 in good health. The sequence links TRBV15 to TRBJ2-5; the D region possibly corresponds to TRBD1 (5 bases align). CDR3 protein: CATCSAGIGQETQYF. The bases read TGTGCCACCTGCAGTGCAGGGATAGGGCAAGAGACCCAGTACTTC.